Here is one T cell receptor (beta chain) with its context. Its antigen has not been determined. No base-level quality is on record; no much larger clone is a single base apart. TCRbeta CDR3 regions were amplified from genomic DNA by means of the immunoSEQ Assay, a bias-controlled multiplex PCR. The authors' pipeline ran thus. Nucleated cell counts per sample were estimated from amplification of reference gene primers within the assay. To quantify the absolute abundance of each unique TCRbeta CDR3 rearrangement, sequence reads were collapsed and filtered. For each sample, productive Simpson clonality was calculated as the square root of Simpson's diversity index across productive rearrangements. Drawn from immuneACCESS, this table holds only the in-frame rearrangements with V and J called that TCRdb kept. Clones are partly lost; checked studies trace under half to an unresolved V gene and leave the rest unexplained. That table supplies the V and J calls and clone size; D and trimming were determined from the DNA. This sample holds about 240,000 clones; about 86% were observed only once. Together, the top ten hold 9.6% of the sample.

The collaborating institutions used their own protocols to collect whole blood in K2EDTA tubes. For TCRbeta analysis, collaborator samples were shipped as frozen whole blood, as isolated PBMCs, or as DNA extracted from either sample type. From the germline V gene, CDR1 is SNHLY and CDR2 is FYNNEI. Inclusive of the bounding cysteine and phenylalanine, the CDR3 is 16 residues long. Only the CDR3 DNA is retained, 48 bases long and in frame from the first base. Relative to germline, V is 2 bases shorter and J is 3 bases shorter, with 16 bases between their ends. The data were obtained in a study of blood T cell repertoires in COVID-19 (dated by TCRdb to about 2020). For context, the study as a whole: Collaborator samples came from the United States, Italy and Spain and covered acute and convalescent phases of COVID-19. Sample metadata almost always included a de-identified subject ID, COVID-19 status, age in years and sex. The material from the prospective study consisted of cDNA or gDNA derived from T cells, B-cell-depleted T cells, or PBMCs. A freely available public database, intended as a resource for researchers studying the immune response to SARS-CoV-2, is where the repertoires were released. Deeply sampled blood TCRbeta repertoires from subjects exposed to, actively infected with, or recovered from COVID-19 were included in the dataset. The samples were drawn from the first 160 participants of the ongoing ImmuneRACE study and from some 1,300 subjects provided by 6 global collaborators. Where available, HLA class I and class II types were obtained from metadata supplied by the sample provider rather than from assay-based typing.

What the research found in general, with its limitations: The amount of clinical and demographic metadata varied by source and participant and was provided uncurated.

Material: peripheral blood. This clonotype was obtained from a woman older than 75 with acute or convalescent COVID-19. In this chain, TRBV2 is recombined with TRBJ1-2, with a weak D call of TRBD1 (6 bases match). DNA sequence: TGTGCCAGCAGTGAATTACGGACAGCGGCGTACTATGGCTACACCTTC. It codes for CASSELRTAAYYGYTF.